A single sample is the source of the 18 T cell receptor beta chains below, sequenced in a study of control samples from healthy donors and cancer patients (dated by TCRdb to 2018 to 2020). To prepare the library, the immunoSEQ multiplex PCR assay was applied. As stored in TCRdb, this immuneACCESS dataset retains in-frame rearrangements with V and J assigned. A fraction of the clones does not appear; measured against another copy, unresolved V genes explain less than half of the discrepancy, and the remainder lacks a known reason. The sample data list around 64,000 clones, and roughly nine tenths of these were observed just once. Around 5.1% of the sample is in the top ten clones. The specimen sequenced was PBMCs. The receptors shown here come from a man aged 60 to 75 with colorectal cancer.

The J gene is TRBJ2-1, the V gene TRBV28; D not resolved. Germline V gene data show CDR1 as MDHEN and CDR2 as SYDVKM. The V and J ends lost 5 bases and 4 bases respectively, with 6 bases between them. This CDR3 is 12 amino acids long. CDR3 sequence reads: CASSPGYNEQFF. The DNA for the CDR3 is TGTGCCAGCAGTCCAGGATACAATGAGCAGTTCTTC. The whole variable domain, filled in from reference TRBV28 and TRBJ2-1, reads DVKVTQSSRYLVKRTGEKVFLECVQDMDHENMFWYRQDPGLGLRLIYFSYDVKMKEKGDIPEGYSVSREKKERFSLILESASTNQTSMYLCASSPGYNEQFFGPGTRLTVL.

The chain joins TRBV19 to TRBJ2-7, with 7 bases fitting TRBD2. V gave up 3 bases and J gave up 7 bases; unmatched junction bases: 0. This CDR3 spans 11 amino acids. From germline, CDR1 is LNHDA and CDR2 SQIVND (reference sequence). The CDR3 DNA reads as TGTGCCAGTAGTATCGGGGGGGAGCAGTACTTC. It encodes CASSIGGEQYF.

This clone was seen a few times. This rearrangement joins TRBV6-5 to TRBJ2-7, with D perhaps TRBD1 or TRBD2 (5 bases each). Germline V lookup: CDR1 MNHEY, CDR2 SVGAGI. The V end was cut by 0 bases, the J end by 1 base, with 13 bases between. The CDR3 extends over 16 amino acids. Written as DNA, the CDR3 is TGTGCCAGCAGTTACTCGAGATGGGACGGATCCTACGAGCAGTACTTC. It encodes CASSYSRWDGSYEQYF.

The genes are TRBV12-3 or TRBV12-4 and TRBJ1-3; D might be TRBD1 (5 bases). The CDR3 is made up of 13 amino acids. With 5 bases removed from V and 4 bases from J, the gap between germline ends came to 9 bases. CDR3 coding DNA: TGTGCCAGCAGTCGACAGCAAGGAAACACCATATATTTT. Translated: CASSRQQGNTIYF.

This chain uses TRBV19 with TRBJ1-2; D is undetermined. From germline, CDR1 is LNHDA and CDR2 SQIVND (reference sequence). V lost 3 bases and J lost 4, with 15 bases in between. The CDR3 sequence is 15 residues long. DNA of the CDR3: TGTGCCAGTAGTATCCAGGTTCCTGTTACCTATGGCTACACCTTC. Translated, it gives CASSIQVPVTYGYTF.

The CDR3 DNA is TGTGCCAGCAGTGAGGGAATCTACGAGCAGTACTTC. Translating gives CASSEGIYEQYF. The rearrangement links TRBV2 to TRBJ2-7, with D uncertain. Germline V CDR1 and CDR2: SNHLY, FYNNEI. CDR3 size: 12 residues. Trimming left V 3 bases short and J 3 bases short, with 6 bases between.

V and J are TRBV15 and TRBJ1-4; D might be TRBD1 (5 bases). Germline CDR1 is LNHNV and CDR2 is YYDKDF (reference sequence). Trimming removed 5 bases at V and 8 bases at J, with 18 bases between. This CDR3 spans 15 amino acids. CDR3 bases: TGTGCCACCAGCGAAGACAGCCCACGAAACGAAAAACTGTTTTTT. Translating gives CATSEDSPRNEKLFF.

The J gene is TRBJ2-5, the V gene TRBV3-1 (or the pseudogene TRBV3-2), with 10 bases that match TRBD2. CDR1 and CDR2 from the germline V gene are LGHDT and YNNKEL (reference sequence). The trim removed 4 bases at V and 4 bases at J, leaving 6 bases unmatched. CDR3 length equals 15 residues. CDR3 sequence: CASSPRTSGRETQYF. The CDR3 DNA reads as TGTGCCAGCAGCCCCCGGACTAGCGGCCGAGAGACCCAGTACTTC.

The rearrangement joins TRBV14 to TRBJ2-1; D call uncertain. This CDR3 spans 16 amino acids. The germline gives CDR1 SGHDN, CDR2 FVKESK. Trimming left V 1 base short and J 2 bases short, with 12 bases between. CDR3 protein: CASSQGAGYPYNEQFF. CDR3 nucleotide sequence: TGTGCCAGCAGCCAAGGTGCTGGGTACCCCTACAATGAGCAGTTCTTC.

Written as DNA, the CDR3 is TGTGCCAGCAGTCCCGACAGGGGTAATGAAAAACTGTTTTTT. It is translated as CASSPDRGNEKLFF. This chain links TRBV6-5 with TRBJ1-4; 8 bases align to TRBD1. Unmatched junction bases numbered 3, after V lost 5 bases and J lost 4 bases. The CDR3 contains 14 residues. CDR1 is MNHEY, CDR2 SVGAGI, per germline.

CDR3 protein: CASSLVGHSNQPQHF. The CDR3 DNA follows: TGTGCCAGCAGTTTAGTAGGACATAGCAATCAGCCCCAGCATTTT. V is TRBV27 and J is TRBJ1-5; D may be TRBD1 (5 bases). The ends were cut back, 2 bases at V and 0 bases at J, with 8 bases in the middle. The germline gives CDR1 MNHEY, CDR2 SMNVEV (reference sequence). The CDR3 has 15 residues.

This clone has just one count. The CDR3 nucleotides are TGCGCCAGCAGTGAGTGGCCCTCTAGCGGGGGGGCCTTCGAGCAGTACTTC. Its translation is CASSEWPSSGGAFEQYF. The genes are TRBV10-2 and TRBJ2-7; 12 bases match TRBD2. The trim removed 1 base at V and 6 bases at J, leaving 10 bases unmatched. CDR1 WSHSY and CDR2 SAAADI come from the germline V gene. The CDR3 loop spans 17 amino acids.

The chain is built from TRBV11-2 and TRBJ2-7; D uncertain. V lost 5 bases and J 2 bases, leaving 4 bases between the germline ends. The CDR3 length is 11 residues. CDR1 and CDR2 from the germline V gene are SGHAT and FQNNGV. This CDR3 reads CASSPAYEQYF. The CDR3 DNA follows: TGTGCCAGCAGCCCCGCCTACGAGCAGTACTTC.

The genes are TRBV11-2 and TRBJ2-3, with D possibly TRBD1 on 6 matching bases. Per germline, CDR1 SGHAT and CDR2 FQNNGV. The ends were cut back, 4 bases at V and 6 bases at J, with 14 bases in the middle. The CDR3 contains 14 residues. The CDR3 DNA reads TGTGCCAGCAGCTCCCCCGCTCAGGGGGATACGCAGTATTTT. It yields the protein CASSSPAQGDTQYF.

V usage is TRBV5-4 and J usage is TRBJ1-1; D call uncertain. This CDR3 is 14 amino acids long. V lost 4 bases, J lost 1 base, and 11 bases lay in between. Germline CDR1 and CDR2: SGHNT and YYREEE (reference sequence). CDR3 nucleotide sequence: TGTGCCAGCAGCACGGACCTGGGGAACACTGAAGCTTTCTTT. Translated, it gives CASSTDLGNTEAFF. The variable domain in full, completed from reference TRBV5-4 and TRBJ1-1, reads ETGVTQSPTHLIKTRGQQVTLRCSSQSGHNTVSWYQQALGQGPQFIFQYYREEENGRGNFPPRFSGLQFPNYSSELNVNALELDDSALYLCASSTDLGNTEAFFGQGTRLTVV.

The CDR3, as DNA: TGTGCCAGCAGTGTAGGTCAGGGGTGGACCGGGGAGCTGTTTTTT. Protein: CASSVGQGWTGELFF. V gene TRBV2 combines with J gene TRBJ2-2, with D perhaps TRBD1 (6 bases). The CDR3 length is 15 residues. Germline V CDR1 and CDR2: SNHLY, FYNNEI. With 4 bases removed from V and 5 bases from J, the gap between germline ends came to 14 bases.

The DNA for the CDR3 is TGTGCCAGCAGCTTAGTTGGAGCGGGGGCCACGGGGGAGACCCAGTACTTC. It translates to CASSLVGAGATGETQYF. The V and J genes are TRBV11-2 and TRBJ2-5, with 8 bases fitting TRBD2. CDR3 length equals 17 residues. V shed 1 base and J 5 bases; nucleotides not matched to a gene: 12. Germline-derived CDR1 and CDR2 are SGHAT and FQNNGV.

The chain couples TRBV18 to TRBJ2-7; 7 nucleotides align to TRBD1. The CDR3 spans 15 residues. CDR1 and CDR2 from the germline V gene are KGHSH and LQKENI. Losses at the gene ends were 3 bases for V and 2 bases for J; bases not matched to a gene: 7. CDR3 DNA sequence: TGTGCCAGCTCACCGGGGCAGGGGGTACCCTACGAGCAGTACTTC. This gives the protein CASSPGQGVPYEQYF. Full variable domain (outside the CDR3, taken from reference TRBV18 and TRBJ2-7): NAGVMQNPRHLVRRRGQEARLRCSPMKGHSHVYWYRQLPEEGLKFMVYLQKENIIDESGMPKERFSAEFPKEGPSILRIQQVVRGDSAAYFCASSPGQGVPYEQYFGPGTRLTVT.